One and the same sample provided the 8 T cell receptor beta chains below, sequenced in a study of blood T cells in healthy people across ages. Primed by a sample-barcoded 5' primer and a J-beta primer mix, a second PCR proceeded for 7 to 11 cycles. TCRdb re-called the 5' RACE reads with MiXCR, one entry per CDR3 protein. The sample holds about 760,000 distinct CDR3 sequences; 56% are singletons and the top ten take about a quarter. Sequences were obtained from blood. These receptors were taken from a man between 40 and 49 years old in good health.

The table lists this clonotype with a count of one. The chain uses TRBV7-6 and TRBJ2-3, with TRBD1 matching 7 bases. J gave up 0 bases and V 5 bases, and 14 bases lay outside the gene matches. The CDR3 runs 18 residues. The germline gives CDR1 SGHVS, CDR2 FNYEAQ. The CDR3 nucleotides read TGTGCCAGCAGCGACAGGGCCACTGACAGCCTAAGCACAGATACGCAGTATTTT. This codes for CASSDRATDSLSTDTQYF.

This CDR3 reads CASSLGIQVHGYTF. CDR3 sequence (DNA): TGTGCCAGCAGCTTAGGTATACAGGTCCATGGCTACACCTTC. The J gene is TRBJ1-2, the V gene TRBV13; D may be TRBD1 (5 bases). CDR1 and CDR2 from the germline V gene are PRHDT and FYEKMQ (reference sequence). The CDR3 spans 14 residues. The V gene lost 0 bases and the J gene lost 6 bases, with 11 bases spanning the gap.

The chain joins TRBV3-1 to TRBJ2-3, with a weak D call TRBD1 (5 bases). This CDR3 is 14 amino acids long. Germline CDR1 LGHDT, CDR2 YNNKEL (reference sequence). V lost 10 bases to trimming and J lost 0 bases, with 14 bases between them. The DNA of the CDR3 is TGTGCCACCAGTGGGGCAGTAAGCACAGATACGCAGTATTTT. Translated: CATSGAVSTDTQYF.

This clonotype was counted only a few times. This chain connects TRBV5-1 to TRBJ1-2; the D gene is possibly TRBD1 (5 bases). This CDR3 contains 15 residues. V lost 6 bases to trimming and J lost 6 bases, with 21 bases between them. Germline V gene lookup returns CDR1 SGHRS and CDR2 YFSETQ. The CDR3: CASTVIPGPTHGYTF. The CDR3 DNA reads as TGCGCCAGCACAGTTATCCCGGGACCAACCCATGGCTACACCTTC.

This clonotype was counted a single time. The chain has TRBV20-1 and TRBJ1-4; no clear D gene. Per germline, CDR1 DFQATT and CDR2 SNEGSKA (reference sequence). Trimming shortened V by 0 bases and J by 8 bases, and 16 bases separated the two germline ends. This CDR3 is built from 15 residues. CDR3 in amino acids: CSARDTNGLREKLFF. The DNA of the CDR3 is TGCAGTGCTAGAGATACGAACGGGCTAAGGGAAAAACTGTTTTTT.

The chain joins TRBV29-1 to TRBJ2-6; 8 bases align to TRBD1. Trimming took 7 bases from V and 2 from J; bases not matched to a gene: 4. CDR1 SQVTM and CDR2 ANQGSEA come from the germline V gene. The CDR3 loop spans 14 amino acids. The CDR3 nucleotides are TGCAGCGCAAAGGACAGGGCTGGGGCCAACGTCCTGACTTTC. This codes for CSAKDRAGANVLTF.

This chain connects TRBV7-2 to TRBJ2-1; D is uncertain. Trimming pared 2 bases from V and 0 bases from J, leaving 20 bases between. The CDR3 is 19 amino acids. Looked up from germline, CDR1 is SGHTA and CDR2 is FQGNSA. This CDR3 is CASSLLVMSLASSYNEQFF. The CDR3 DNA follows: TGTGCCAGCAGCTTACTGGTCATGTCATTAGCCAGCTCCTACAATGAGCAGTTCTTC.

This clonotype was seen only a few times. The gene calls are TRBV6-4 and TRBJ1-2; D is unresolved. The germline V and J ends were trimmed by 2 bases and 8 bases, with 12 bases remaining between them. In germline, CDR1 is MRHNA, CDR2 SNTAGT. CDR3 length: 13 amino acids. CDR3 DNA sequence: TGTGCCAGCAGTGACGGGGAGTTGGGAGGCTACACCTTC. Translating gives CASSDGELGGYTF.